This TCR beta chain was found in a study of blood T cell repertoires in COVID-19. Study information: Italy, Spain and the United States were the sources of the convalescent and acute COVID-19 samples.

Per the study methods: Amplifying reference gene primers gave estimates of nucleated cell counts. Sequencing used immunoSEQ multiplex PCR; TCRdb keeps in-frame clones, though not all of them. V and J calls and clone size are given by that table; D and trimming were obtained from the DNA. In the table there are around 94,000 clones, roughly 89% of which are singletons. Germline V CDR1 and CDR2: SGHDT, YYEEEE. This CDR3 contains 16 residues. V lost 0 bases and J lost 2; bases outside the gene matches: 8. V gene TRBV5-6 combines with J gene TRBJ2-7; 7 bases match TRBD1. This sequence was found in a woman aged 50 to 65 with COVID-19, enrolled during active disease. Specimen: peripheral blood. DNA for the CDR3: TGTGCCAGCAGCTTGGGACAGGGCCTCATTGCCTACGAGCAGTACTTC. Its protein product is CASSLGQGLIAYEQYF.